This passage covers 18 T cell receptor beta chains from one sample sequenced in a study of shared clonotypes between healthy human individuals. Clones were sequenced by immunoSEQ multiplex PCR, and TCRdb holds only the in-frame ones, with some missing. The sample carries more than 2,000,000 clones, just over 90% recorded once. Sequencing was performed on naive CD4+ T cells from PBMCs. Subset denoted: CD45RA+ positively selected. Every receptor here comes from a man aged 18 to 30 in good health. Some clones in this sample may be carry-over from other donors' samples.

This chain links TRBV7-8 with TRBJ2-7; 8 bases map to TRBD2. J was trimmed by 3 bases and V by 5 bases; bases with no gene match: 15. The germline gives CDR1 SGHVS, CDR2 FQNEAQ. CDR3 size: 17 residues. CDR3 protein: CASSPPPREVTLYEQYF. For the CDR3, the DNA is TGTGCCAGCAGCCCTCCCCCGCGGGAGGTTACGCTCTACGAGCAGTACTTC.

The CDR3 spells CASSPQGAGANVLTF. DNA for the CDR3: TGCGCCAGCAGCCCACAGGGGGCTGGGGCCAACGTCCTGACTTTC. This chain joins TRBV5-1 and TRBJ2-6; 8 bases match TRBD1. With 4 bases clipped from V and 2 bases from J, the junction kept 2 bases outside the gene matches. Germline-derived CDR1 and CDR2 are SGHRS and YFSETQ. The CDR3 length is 15 residues.

This chain uses TRBV5-6 with TRBJ2-3, with D hard to call. Trimming shortened V by 4 bases and J by 2 bases, and 11 bases separated the two germline ends. The germline gives CDR1 SGHDT, CDR2 YYEEEE. CDR3 length: 14 residues. CDR3 amino acids: CASSGRIITDTQYF. CDR3 nucleotides: TGTGCCAGCAGCGGGCGGATCATCACAGATACGCAGTATTTT.

This clone was observed a single time. V is TRBV6-1 and J is TRBJ2-5; weak D call: TRBD1 (6 bases). The V end lost 8 bases, the J end lost 2 bases, and 15 bases lay between the germline ends. The CDR3 is made up of 14 amino acids. The germline gives CDR1 MNHNS, CDR2 SASEGT. The CDR3 loop is CASHFRGGQETQYF. As DNA, the CDR3 is TGTGCCAGCCACTTCAGGGGTGGGCAAGAGACCCAGTACTTC.

This chain joins TRBV18 and TRBJ2-7, with D unclear. CDR1 and CDR2 (germline): KGHSH, LQKENI. Deletions cut 2 bases from V and 2 bases from J, with 10 bases between. There are 14 residues in the CDR3. In nucleotides, the CDR3 is TGTGCCAGCTCACCAGGGTCGGGCCCCTACGAGCAGTACTTC. Amino acids: CASSPGSGPYEQYF.

This chain connects TRBV6-5 to TRBJ2-1; 11 bases line up with TRBD2. The V gene end was trimmed by 0 bases and the J gene end by 2 bases; junction bases not matched to a gene: 0. The CDR3 extends over 16 amino acids. Germline CDR1 is MNHEY and CDR2 is SVGAGI. CDR3 protein: CASSYSSGRAYNEQFF. The CDR3 DNA reads as TGTGCCAGCAGTTACTCTAGCGGGAGGGCCTACAATGAGCAGTTCTTC.

This sequence joins TRBV7-2 and TRBJ2-7; either TRBD1 or TRBD2 may fit D (6 bases each). From germline, CDR1 is SGHTA and CDR2 FQGNSA. This CDR3 region has 16 residues. V was pared by 5 bases and J by 0 bases, with 17 bases between. The CDR3 nucleotides are TGTGCCAGCAGCCGTAGGGTGGGGGGCAGCTCCTACGAGCAGTACTTC. Residues: CASSRRVGGSSYEQYF. The complete variable domain, with remaining parts taken from reference TRBV7-2 and TRBJ2-7, reads GAGVSQSPSNKVTEKGKDVELRCDPISGHTALYWYRQSLGQGLEFLIYFQGNSAPDKSGLPSDRFSAERTGGSVSTLTIQRTQQEDSAVYLCASSRRVGGSSYEQYFGPGTRLTVT.

The chain couples TRBV18 to TRBJ2-3; 9 nucleotides agree with TRBD1. This CDR3 contains 20 residues. Germline values: CDR1 KGHSH, CDR2 LQKENI. J gave up 3 bases and V 5 bases, and 21 bases lay outside the gene matches. The chain's CDR3 is CASSKKQGAPGGSRTDTQYF. The CDR3 DNA is TGTGCCAGCTCAAAAAAACAGGGGGCGCCCGGCGGGAGTAGGACAGATACGCAGTATTTT.

The rearrangement links TRBV18 to TRBJ2-1; D not resolved. V was cut by 2 bases and J by 4 bases, with 24 bases left in between. Germline CDR1 is KGHSH and CDR2 is LQKENI. This CDR3 spans 19 amino acids. CDR3 DNA: TGTGCCAGCTCACCATCGCCGAGCACTGGGCCTGGATCTTACAATGAGCAGTTCTTC. It codes for CASSPSPSTGPGSYNEQFF.

V usage is TRBV5-8 and J usage is TRBJ1-3; 8 bases match TRBD1. V was pared by 4 bases and J by 0 bases, with 9 bases of the junction left unmatched. This CDR3 spans 17 amino acids. Germline CDR1 SGHTS, CDR2 YDEGEE. CDR3 nucleotides: TGTGCCAGCAGCCCCATTTATGGGACAGGCTCTGGAAACACCATATATTTT. Translation: CASSPIYGTGSGNTIYF.

This clone was detected only once. V is TRBV20-1 and J is TRBJ2-7, with D unclear. Trimming took 3 bases from V and 3 from J, leaving 6 bases between them. Looked up from germline, CDR1 is DFQATT and CDR2 is SNEGSKA (reference sequence). The CDR3 sequence is 11 residues long. This chain's CDR3 is CSASFGYEQYF. The CDR3 nucleotides read TGCAGTGCTAGCTTCGGCTACGAGCAGTACTTC.

The V call is TRBV15, the J call TRBJ2-1; D is unclear. V lost 4 bases and J lost 3, with 13 bases in between. The CDR3 runs to 15 residues. Per the germline V gene, CDR1 is LNHNV and CDR2 is YYDKDF (reference sequence). The CDR3 spells CATSTLADLYNEQFF. The CDR3 DNA reads as TGTGCCACCAGCACCTTAGCAGACCTCTACAATGAGCAGTTCTTC. The complete variable domain, with remaining parts taken from reference TRBV15 and TRBJ2-1, reads DAMVIQNPRYQVTQFGKPVTLSCSQTLNHNVMYWYQQKSSQAPKLLFHYYDKDFNNEADTPDNFQSRRPNTSFCFLDIRSPGLGDTAMYLCATSTLADLYNEQFFGPGTRLTVL.

This chain links TRBV9 with TRBJ2-7, with D possibly being TRBD2 (5 bases). V was cut by 4 bases and J by 4 bases, with 15 bases left in between. Germline CDR1 reads SGDLS; CDR2 reads YYNGEE. This CDR3 is built from 14 residues. This chain's CDR3 is CASSPRGYPYEQYF. The CDR3 DNA reads as TGTGCCAGCAGCCCGCGCGGGTACCCTTACGAGCAGTACTTC.

V usage is TRBV7-8 and J usage is TRBJ1-5, with no clear D. Trimming cost V 1 base and J 0 bases, with 10 bases left between them. The germline V gene has CDR1 SGHVS and CDR2 FQNEAQ. The CDR3 contains 16 residues. The chain's CDR3 is CASSLVAGPSNQPQHF. CDR3 sequence (DNA): TGTGCCAGCAGCTTAGTGGCAGGTCCTAGCAATCAGCCCCAGCATTTT.

This chain connects TRBV2 to TRBJ2-1, with D maybe TRBD1 (6 bases). There are 13 residues in the CDR3. Between the trimmed V and J ends, which lost 6 bases and 7 bases, there was a span of 13 bases. Germline V gene lookup returns CDR1 SNHLY and CDR2 FYNNEI. For the CDR3, the DNA is TGTGCCAGCAGCAGGCAGGGGCAGAATGAGCAGTTCTTC. It is translated as CASSRQGQNEQFF. Combining the CDR3 with reference TRBV2 and TRBJ2-1 gives the whole variable domain EPEVTQTPSHQVTQMGQEVILRCVPISNHLYFYWYRQILGQKVEFLVSFYNNEISEKSEIFDDQFSVERPDGSNFTLKIRSTKLEDSAMYFCASSRQGQNEQFFGPGTRLTVL.

The genes are TRBV18 and TRBJ2-1, with D possibly called TRBD1 or TRBD2 (6 bases each). V lost 1 base and J 7 bases, leaving 20 bases between the germline ends. CDR1 and CDR2 from the germline V gene are KGHSH and LQKENI. The CDR3 runs to 17 residues. CDR3 sequence: CASSPRGAGPIGNEQFF. In DNA, the CDR3 is TGTGCCAGCTCACCACGGGGGGCGGGTCCCATCGGGAATGAGCAGTTCTTC.

For this clone: This same CDR3 is encoded by further DNA sequences in the sample. The genes are TRBV18 and TRBJ2-7; 8 nucleotides agree with TRBD1. V lost 3 bases to trimming and J lost 3 bases; unmatched junction nucleotides: 4. Germline V lookup: CDR1 KGHSH, CDR2 LQKENI. The CDR3 has 14 amino acids. DNA of the CDR3: TGTGCCAGCTCACCCGGGACAGGAGACTACGAGCAGTACTTC. It is translated as CASSPGTGDYEQYF.

In its sample, this clone was seen once. The chain combines TRBV25-1 with TRBJ2-7; 9 nucleotides align to TRBD2. V trimming: 4 bases; J trimming: 6 bases; junction bases outside the gene matches: 7. The CDR3 sequence is 14 residues long. Germline V gives CDR1 MGHDK, CDR2 SYGVNS. CDR3 DNA sequence: TGTGCCAGCAGTGGGAGCGGGAGGCCTCCCGAGCAGTACTTC. Translated: CASSGSGRPPEQYF.